What follows are 20 T cell receptor beta chains derived from one specimen sequenced in a study of blood T cell repertoires in COVID-19. Libraries were prepared by immunoSEQ multiplex PCR; TCRdb keeps only in-frame clonotypes and omits some of them. The data hold around 120,000 clones, with about 88% observed a single time. Sequenced: PBMCs or T cells enriched from blood (not recorded which). These TCRs come from a woman aged 45-59 years who had recovered from COVID-19.

The CDR3 is CASSSVGGALNEQFF. CDR3 nucleotides: TGTGCCAGCAGCTCCGTCGGGGGGGCGCTGAATGAGCAGTTCTTC. The chain links TRBV7-6 to TRBJ2-1; TRBD2 aligns across 8 bases. After removal of 4 bases from V and 7 bases from J, the junction contained 9 bases not matched to a gene. The CDR3 length is 15 residues. Per germline, CDR1 SGHVS and CDR2 FNYEAQ.

The chain has TRBV19 and TRBJ1-1, with TRBD1 matching over 10 bases. Germline V gene sequence: CDR1 LNHDA, CDR2 SQIVND (reference sequence). V trimming: 2 bases; J trimming: 4 bases; junction bases outside the gene matches: 4. This CDR3 region has 15 residues. The CDR3 DNA reads as TGTGCCAGTAGTATATCCGGGACAGGGGCCACTGAAGCTTTCTTT. This encodes CASSISGTGATEAFF.

This sequence joins TRBV7-3 and TRBJ2-1; 10 nucleotides agree with TRBD2. The CDR3 is 16 amino acids. The germline gives CDR1 SGHTA, CDR2 FQGTGA. V shed 4 bases, J shed 2 bases, and the junction held 5 bases outside the gene matches. The CDR3 loop is CASSSQSGGAYNEQFF. Here the CDR3 DNA reads TGTGCCAGCAGCTCCCAGAGCGGGGGGGCCTACAATGAGCAGTTCTTC.

The V and J genes are TRBV4-3 and TRBJ1-3; no firm D call. The CDR3 runs 14 residues. Germline CDR1 and CDR2: LGHNA and YSLEER. Trimming removed 4 bases from V and 0 bases from J, with 7 bases in between. The CDR3, as DNA: TGCGCCAGCAGCCGGGCTATCTCTGGAAACACCATATATTTT. This sequence encodes CASSRAISGNTIYF.

The chain employs TRBV19 and TRBJ1-1; possibly TRBD1 for D (6 bases). Germline CDR1 and CDR2: LNHDA and SQIVND (reference sequence). Trimming cost V 5 bases and J 4 bases, with 17 bases left between them. The CDR3 is 15 residues long. The CDR3 here is CASSVDSTLGTEAFF. The CDR3 nucleotides read TGTGCCAGTAGTGTGGACAGTACCTTGGGCACTGAAGCTTTCTTT.

This clone was detected a few times. The chain carries TRBV2 and TRBJ1-5; TRBD1 matches 8 bases. Germline assignment: CDR1 SNHLY and CDR2 FYNNEI. The CDR3 spans 13 residues. With 7 bases clipped from V and 4 bases from J, the junction kept 3 bases outside the gene matches. The CDR3 is CASMGQANQPQHF. CDR3 DNA: TGTGCCAGCATGGGACAGGCTAATCAGCCCCAGCATTTT. Variable domain in full (rest from reference TRBV2 and TRBJ1-5): EPEVTQTPSHQVTQMGQEVILRCVPISNHLYFYWYRQILGQKVEFLVSFYNNEISEKSEIFDDQFSVERPDGSNFTLKIRSTKLEDSAMYFCASMGQANQPQHFGDGTRLSIL.

The V call is TRBV2, the J call TRBJ1-4; 9 positions match TRBD1. CDR3 size: 15 residues. Germline loops: CDR1 SNHLY, CDR2 FYNNEI. J gave up 7 bases and V 6 bases, and 9 bases lay outside the gene matches. The CDR3 sequence is CASREGQGFGEKLFF. The CDR3 nucleotides are TGTGCCAGCAGAGAGGGACAGGGTTTTGGTGAAAAACTGTTTTTT.

V is TRBV5-4 and J is TRBJ2-1, with 8 bases that match TRBD1. The CDR3 length is 12 residues. Germline CDR1 is SGHNT and CDR2 is YYREEE (reference sequence). J lost 7 bases, V lost 5 bases, and 2 bases had no gene match. The CDR3 nucleotides are TGTGCCAGCAGACAGGGGGGAAATGAGCAGTTCTTC. Residues: CASRQGGNEQFF.

The chain recombines TRBV27 with TRBJ1-5, with a possible D match to TRBD1 (5 bases). V lost 5 bases and J lost 10, with 18 bases in between. From germline, CDR1 is MNHEY and CDR2 SMNVEV (reference sequence). This CDR3 has 14 amino acids. CDR3 loop: CASSTSGTGRPQHF. The CDR3 DNA sequence: TGTGCCAGCAGTACTTCCGGGACTGGACGCCCCCAGCATTTT.

The CDR3 reads CASSLGLAGAPYGYTF. CDR3 nucleotide sequence: TGTGCCAGCAGCTTAGGTTTGGCAGGGGCACCCTATGGCTACACCTTC. This chain links TRBV7-2 with TRBJ1-2; weak D call: TRBD1 (6 bases). The V gene's germline CDR1 is SGHTA and CDR2 FQGNSA. The ends were cut back, 1 base at V and 4 bases at J, with 16 bases in the middle. This CDR3 has 16 amino acids.

V usage is TRBV19 and J usage is TRBJ1-2, with a weak D call TRBD1 (5 bases). Trimming left V 5 bases short and J 2 bases short, with 18 bases between. The CDR3 has 16 amino acids. From germline, CDR1 is LNHDA and CDR2 SQIVND (reference sequence). In DNA, the CDR3 is TGTGCCAGTAGTCCCGGGGCAGGGAGGCTAAACTATGGCTACACCTTC. This codes for CASSPGAGRLNYGYTF.

This chain uses TRBV11-3 with TRBJ2-7; TRBD2 aligns across 8 bases. Germline trimming cut 3 bases from V and 0 bases from J; bases unmatched to any gene: 4. This CDR3 has 15 residues. Germline assignment: CDR1 SGHNT and CDR2 YENEEA. The CDR3 DNA is TGTGCCAGCAGCTTTCGGGGGGGGAGCTCCTACGAGCAGTACTTC. It encodes CASSFRGGSSYEQYF.

The chain employs TRBV4-1 and TRBJ2-5; D not certain. The germline V gene has CDR1 MGHRA and CDR2 YSYEKL. Trimming left V 1 base short and J 2 bases short, with 5 bases between. The CDR3 is made up of 13 amino acids. The DNA of the CDR3 is TGCGCCAGCAGCCAAGGGCTTCAAGAGACCCAGTACTTC. Protein: CASSQGLQETQYF.

V usage is TRBV5-1 and J usage is TRBJ1-5; tentatively, D is TRBD1 (5 bases). Germline V gene data show CDR1 as SGHRS and CDR2 as YFSETQ. V gave up 4 bases and J gave up 6 bases, with 14 bases separating them. The CDR3 is 14 amino acids. The CDR3 spells CASSESLGGQPQHF. The CDR3 DNA is TGCGCCAGCAGCGAATCACTGGGGGGTCAGCCCCAGCATTTT. The whole variable domain, remainder taken from reference TRBV5-1 and TRBJ1-5, is KAGVTQTPRYLIKTRGQQVTLSCSPISGHRSVSWYQQTPGQGLQFLFEYFSETQRNKGNFPGRFSGRQFSNSRSEMNVSTLELGDSALYLCASSESLGGQPQHFGDGTRLSIL.

This chain connects TRBV18 to TRBJ2-7; 7 bases are shared with TRBD2. V dropped 4 bases and J dropped 3; count of bases not matched to a gene: 9. Germline CDR1 reads KGHSH; CDR2 reads LQKENI. This CDR3 has 15 amino acids. The chain's CDR3 is CASSQTGGGLYEQYF. Here the CDR3 DNA reads TGTGCCAGCTCACAGACCGGCGGGGGACTCTACGAGCAGTACTTC.

The rearrangement links TRBV7-9 to TRBJ1-3, with TRBD1 matching over 9 bases. The CDR3 is 17 residues long. Losses at the gene ends were 6 bases for V and 0 bases for J; bases not matched to a gene: 9. Per the germline V gene, CDR1 is SEHNR and CDR2 is FQNEAQ (reference sequence). CDR3 sequence (DNA): TGTGCCAGCAGTTACGGACAGGGGAGAGGCTCTGGAAACACCATATATTTT. Protein: CASSYGQGRGSGNTIYF.

The V gene is TRBV19, the J gene TRBJ2-7, with 9 positions matching TRBD1. Germline V gene data show CDR1 as LNHDA and CDR2 as SQIVND (reference sequence). The CDR3 spans 12 residues. The CDR3 DNA reads TGTGCTACCGGGACAGGGTTATACGAGCAGTACTTC. Protein product: CATGTGLYEQYF.

This chain links TRBV19 with TRBJ2-6; D uncertain. V lost 5 bases and J 4 bases, leaving 12 bases between the germline ends. Germline values: CDR1 LNHDA, CDR2 SQIVND (reference sequence). CDR3 size: 15 residues. The chain's CDR3 is CASSPLTGGANVLTF. CDR3 nucleotide sequence: TGTGCCAGTAGTCCCCTGACTGGCGGGGCCAACGTCCTGACTTTC.

This chain uses TRBV2 with TRBJ1-1, with unresolved D. Germline CDR1 SNHLY, CDR2 FYNNEI. The CDR3 spans 15 residues. Trimming removed 7 bases from V and 1 base from J, with 16 bases in between. CDR3 region: CASTATGRSNTEAFF. The CDR3 DNA follows: TGTGCCAGCACCGCAACCGGTCGCTCGAACACTGAAGCTTTCTTT.

Only a few counts were recorded for this clone. The V gene is TRBV11-3, the J gene TRBJ1-2, with D tentatively TRBD1 (5 bases). The ends were cut back, 5 bases at V and 6 bases at J, with 13 bases in the middle. CDR1 SGHNT and CDR2 YENEEA come from the germline V gene. The CDR3 runs to 13 residues. The CDR3 DNA follows: TGTGCCAGCAGCGATCGACAGACCGATGGCTACACCTTC. The encoded protein is CASSDRQTDGYTF.